Here is one TCR beta chain with its context. Its antigen is as yet unknown. Ipilimumab CTLA-4 blockade and focal radiation were given to patients with chemo-refractory metastatic non-small-cell lung cancer. This CDR3 is 12 amino acids long. Germline CDR1 reads SGDLS; CDR2 reads YYNGEE. Trimming pared 3 bases from V and 8 bases from J, leaving 11 bases between. This specimen belongs to a study of radiotherapy plus CTLA-4 blockade in lung cancer. Study information: Around 19% of enrolled patients responded objectively, and roughly 30% had disease control.

General study results and limits: There was expansion of tumor-derived TCR clones in blood after radiotherapy plus ipilimumab.

Profiled with immunoSEQ multiplex PCR; TCRdb holds only in-frame clones, not every one. This sample carries 50,000 to 65,000 clones, about 80% of them seen once, and the ten largest clones take under 7%. Sequenced here: peripheral blood, sampled from a patient treated with radiotherapy plus ipilimumab. This sequence originates from a human donor with non-small cell lung cancer whose response to radiotherapy plus ipilimumab could not be evaluated. V usage is TRBV9 and J usage is TRBJ1-2; D call uncertain. In nucleotides, the CDR3 is TGTGCCAGCAGCGCAGAGGCACGGGGCTACACCTTC. It encodes CASSAEARGYTF.